This T cell receptor beta chain appears in the sequencing data of a study of T-cell reconstitution after alpha-beta-depleted transplantation in children. On this clonotype itself: Its specificity is unknown.

Study results and caveats: Expanded graft clones numbering several hundred reportedly gave rise to alpha-beta T cells about two months after transplant. Counts and diversity of T cells one year after transplant came mostly from newly produced T cells. The study traced high day-60 TCRbeta diversity in some patients to surviving recipient T cells and thymic progenitors.

The TCRbeta library was prepared with unique molecular identifiers. One entry per CDR3 protein, called by TCRdb with MiXCR from the PCR reads. This sample has hundreds of thousands of distinct CDR3 sequences, with about an eighth found just once. CDR3 length equals 15 residues. Germline values: CDR1 SSHAT, CDR2 FNYEAQ (reference sequence). V lost 5 bases and J lost 1, with 12 bases in between. This sequence was found in a girl between 2 and 10 years old with congenital amegakaryocytic thrombocytopenia, due to receive a stem cell transplant. V and J are TRBV7-7 and TRBJ2-1; D possibly matches TRBD1 or TRBD2 (5 bases each). The sequences come from PBMCs, collected before TCRalphabeta/CD19-depleted stem cell transplant. CDR3 in amino acids: CASSARDGSYNEQFF. The CDR3 region has the DNA TGTGCCAGCAGCGCACGGGACGGATCCTACAATGAGCAGTTCTTC. The whole variable domain, filled in from reference TRBV7-7 and TRBJ2-1, reads GAGVSQSPRYKVTKRGQDVTLRCDPISSHATLYWYQQALGQGPEFLTYFNYEAQPDKSGLPSDRFSAERPEGSISTLTIQRTEQRDSAMYRCASSARDGSYNEQFFGPGTRLTVL.